This T cell receptor (beta chain) was observed in a study of OX40 agonist ivuxolimab in advanced cancers. Study in general: Age averaged around 54 years (range about 20 to 79), and just over 80% were male. Findings and limits, study-wide: CD8+ T cells were the subset that, on average, had more expanded clones than CD4+.

TCRdb's copy holds only in-frame clones and misses some; the assay was immunoSEQ multiplex PCR. The data contain tens of thousands of clones, 85% to 90% of them seen just once; the ten biggest clones take up 0.85% to 1%. For this clone: Its specificity is unknown. This CDR3 fails to terminate in the conserved phenylalanine or tryptophan, so it likely reflects a read error. The DNA is omitted, as the CDR3 cannot be located on it reliably, and the CDR3 follows TCRdb's listing.

This TCR came from an adult with an advanced solid tumor such as melanoma, head and neck, liver or kidney cancer. The sequences come from CD4+ or CD8+ T cells sorted from blood, collected in a trial of the OX40 agonist ivuxolimab.

The CDR3 protein is CATLVSLAL. The V call is TRBV21-1, the J call TRBJ2-7; the D call of TRBD2 is as the table states it, not checked on the DNA. TRBV21-1 is a pseudogene segment. The CDR3 sequence runs 9 residues, both termini included.